This TCR beta chain originates from a study of T cell responses to AZD1222 COVID-19 vaccine. As concerns this clone: Antigen unknown.

General observations from the study: At study baseline, merely six AZD1222 recipients were seropositive. An increase in Spike-specific TCR breadth and depth was observed after two AZD1222 doses. In the spike-specific TCR repertoire, nearly half reportedly target unmutated variant regions. Along spike, vaccine-associated CD4 TCRs were found throughout, with dominance at 160-218 and 743-854.

Libraries were prepared by immunoSEQ multiplex PCR; TCRdb keeps only in-frame clonotypes and omits some of them. The sample contains 150,000 or so clones, 92% of which appear only once. The clonotype originates from an adult in good health. This sample comprised peripheral blood, obtained on day 0 of AZD1222 vaccination.

CDR3 in amino acids: CASSFDGYNEQFF. The CDR3 DNA is TGTGCCAGCAGTTTCGACGGGTACAATGAGCAGTTCTTC. The V call is TRBV27, the J call TRBJ2-1; no reliable D call. V was clipped by 3 bases and J by 4 bases, with 7 bases between them. The CDR3 spans 13 residues. Germline V gives CDR1 MNHEY, CDR2 SMNVEV (reference sequence).